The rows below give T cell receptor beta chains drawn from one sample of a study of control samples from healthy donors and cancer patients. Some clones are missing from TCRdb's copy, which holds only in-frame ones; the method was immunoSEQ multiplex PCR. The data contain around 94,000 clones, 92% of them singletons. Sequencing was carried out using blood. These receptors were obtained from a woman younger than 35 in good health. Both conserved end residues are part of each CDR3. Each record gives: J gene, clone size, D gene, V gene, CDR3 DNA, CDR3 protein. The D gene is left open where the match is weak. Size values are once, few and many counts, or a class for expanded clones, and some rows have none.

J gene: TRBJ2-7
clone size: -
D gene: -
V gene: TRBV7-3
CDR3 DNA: TGTGCCAGCAGCCCCACATACTCCTACGAGCAGTACTTC
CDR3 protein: CASSPTYSYEQYF

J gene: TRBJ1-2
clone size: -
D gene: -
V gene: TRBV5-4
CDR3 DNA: TGTGCCAGCAGCTTGGAGAAATCCGGCTACACCTTC
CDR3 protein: CASSLEKSGYTF

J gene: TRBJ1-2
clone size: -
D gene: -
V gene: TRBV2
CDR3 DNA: TGTGCCAGCAGTCCCCGGGGAGTTTACGGCTACACCTTC
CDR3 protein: CASSPRGVYGYTF

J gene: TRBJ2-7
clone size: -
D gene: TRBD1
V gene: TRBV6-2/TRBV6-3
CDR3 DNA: TGTGCCAGCATCCCTCCGGGACAGGGGACCTACGAGCAGTACTTC
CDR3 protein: CASIPPGQGTYEQYF

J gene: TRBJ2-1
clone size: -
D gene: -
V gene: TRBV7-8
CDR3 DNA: TGTGCCAGCAGCCCGAGGGGACATGAGCAGTTCTTC
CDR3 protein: CASSPRGHEQFF

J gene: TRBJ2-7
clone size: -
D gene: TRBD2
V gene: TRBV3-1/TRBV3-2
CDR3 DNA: TGTGCCAGCAGCCATGGCGGGGGGCCATCCTACGAGCAGTACTTC
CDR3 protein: CASSHGGGPSYEQYF

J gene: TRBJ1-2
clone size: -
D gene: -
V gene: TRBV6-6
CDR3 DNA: TGTGCCAGCAGTACGGAGGATGGCTACACCTTC
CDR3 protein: CASSTEDGYTF

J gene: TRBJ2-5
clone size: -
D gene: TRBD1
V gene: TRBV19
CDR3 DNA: TGTGCCAGTAGCTCCTCCGGGACAGGGGGCTTGATAGCGGCCCTAAGGGAGACCCAGTACTTC
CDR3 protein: CASSSSGTGGLIAALRETQYF

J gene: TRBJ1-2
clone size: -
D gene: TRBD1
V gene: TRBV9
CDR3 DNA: TGTGCCAGCAGCGTGGGGGGACAGGATGGCTACACCTTC
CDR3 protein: CASSVGGQDGYTF

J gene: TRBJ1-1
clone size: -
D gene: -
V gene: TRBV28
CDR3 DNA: TGTGCCAGCAGTTTATCGGGACGGTGGAACACTGAAGCTTTCTTT
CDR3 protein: CASSLSGRWNTEAFF

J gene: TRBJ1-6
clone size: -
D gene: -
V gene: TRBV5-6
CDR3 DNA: TGTGCCAGCACCAACAGGATCGGCGTTGAAAATTCACCCCTCCACTTT
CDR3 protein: CASTNRIGVENSPLHF

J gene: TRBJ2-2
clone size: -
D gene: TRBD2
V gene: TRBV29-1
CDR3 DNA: TGCAGCGTTACCATTGGGGGGGACGCCGGGGAGCTGTTTTTT
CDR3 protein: CSVTIGGDAGELFF

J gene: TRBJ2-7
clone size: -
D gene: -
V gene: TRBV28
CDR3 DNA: TGTGCCAGCAGTTTATTACCAGGACAACCCTCCTACGAGCAGTACTTC
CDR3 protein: CASSLLPGQPSYEQYF

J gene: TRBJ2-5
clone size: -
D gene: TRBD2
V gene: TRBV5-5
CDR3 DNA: TGTGCCAGCAGCTTACAAAAACTAGCGGGGGGCCAAGAGACCCAGTACTTC
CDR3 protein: CASSLQKLAGGQETQYF

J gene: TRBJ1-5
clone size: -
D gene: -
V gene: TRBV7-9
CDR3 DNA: TGTGCCAGCAGCTTAGGACAGAATCAGCCCCAGCATTTT
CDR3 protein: CASSLGQNQPQHF

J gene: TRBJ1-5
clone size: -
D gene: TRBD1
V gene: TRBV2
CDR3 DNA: TGTGCCAGCAGTCTCGGACAGGGCGGACAGCCCCAGCATTTT
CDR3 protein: CASSLGQGGQPQHF

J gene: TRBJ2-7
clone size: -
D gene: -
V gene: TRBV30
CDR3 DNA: TGTGCCTGGAGTTCAACATCCTACGAGCAGTACTTC
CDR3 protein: CAWSSTSYEQYF

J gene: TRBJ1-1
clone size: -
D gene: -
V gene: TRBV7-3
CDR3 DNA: TGTGCCAGCAGCTTATCCCAAGGGAACACTGAAGCTTTCTTT
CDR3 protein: CASSLSQGNTEAFF

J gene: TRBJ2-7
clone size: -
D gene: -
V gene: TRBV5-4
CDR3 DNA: TGTGCCAGCGGGGGACACCCCACGGGGGAATCCTACGAGCAGTACTTC
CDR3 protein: CASGGHPTGESYEQYF

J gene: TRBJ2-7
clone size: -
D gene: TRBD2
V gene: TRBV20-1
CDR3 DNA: TGCAGTGCTAGTCGACTAGCGGGAGGGGGTAGCTCCTACGAGCAGTACTTC
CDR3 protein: CSASRLAGGGSSYEQYF

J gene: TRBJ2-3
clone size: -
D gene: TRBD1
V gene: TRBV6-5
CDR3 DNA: TGTGCCAGCAGACACAGGGGGCGCGAAACAGATACGCAGTATTTT
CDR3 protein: CASRHRGRETDTQYF

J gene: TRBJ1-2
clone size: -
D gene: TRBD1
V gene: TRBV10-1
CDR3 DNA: TGCGCCAGCAGTCCTGGGACAGGGGACAACTATGGCTACACCTTC
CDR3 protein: CASSPGTGDNYGYTF

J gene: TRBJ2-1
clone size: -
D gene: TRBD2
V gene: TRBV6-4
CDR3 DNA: TGTGCCAGCAGTATCTACCCGGGACTAGCGGGGGGGCCTAGTTACAATGAGCAGTTCTTC
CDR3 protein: CASSIYPGLAGGPSYNEQFF

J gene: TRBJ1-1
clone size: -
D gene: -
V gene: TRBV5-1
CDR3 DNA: TGCGCCAGCAGCCCGTTCAGGGCGAGGAACCGAGAATGGGACACTGAAGCTTTCTTT
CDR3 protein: CASSPFRARNREWDTEAFF

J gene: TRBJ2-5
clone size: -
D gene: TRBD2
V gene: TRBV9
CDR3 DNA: TGTGCCAGCAAACGCTGGGGGGGTGTAGGAGAGACCCAGTACTTC
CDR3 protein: CASKRWGGVGETQYF

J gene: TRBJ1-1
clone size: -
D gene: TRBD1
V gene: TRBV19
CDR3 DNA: TGTGCCAGTAGTACCTCCGGGACAGTGAACACTGAAGCTTTCTTT
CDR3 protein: CASSTSGTVNTEAFF

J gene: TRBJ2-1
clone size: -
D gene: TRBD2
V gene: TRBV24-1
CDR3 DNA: TGTGCCACCAGTGATGGGACTAGCGGGAGACGTGAGCAGTTCTTC
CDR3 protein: CATSDGTSGRREQFF

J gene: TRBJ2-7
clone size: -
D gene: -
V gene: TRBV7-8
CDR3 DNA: TGTGCCAGCAGCTTAGGACTGACCCTATACGAGCAGTACTTC
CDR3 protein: CASSLGLTLYEQYF

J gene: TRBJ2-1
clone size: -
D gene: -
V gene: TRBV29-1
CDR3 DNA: TGCAGCGTTGTGATGGGTGAAAGCTTCTCCTACAATGAGCAGTTCTTC
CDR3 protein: CSVVMGESFSYNEQFF

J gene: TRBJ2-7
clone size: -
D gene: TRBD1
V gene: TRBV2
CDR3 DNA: TGTGCCAGCAGGTACAGGGGGCTTATCGAGCAGTACTTC
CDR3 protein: CASRYRGLIEQYF

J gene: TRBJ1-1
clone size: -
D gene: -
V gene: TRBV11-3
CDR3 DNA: TGTGCCAGCGCGAGGGTAGCTTGGACTGAAGCTTTCTTT
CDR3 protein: CASARVAWTEAFF

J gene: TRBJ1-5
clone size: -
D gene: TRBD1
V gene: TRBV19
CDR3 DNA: TGTGCCAGTCGACAGGGGGCTGGGAGCAATCAGCCCCAGCATTTT
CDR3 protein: CASRQGAGSNQPQHF

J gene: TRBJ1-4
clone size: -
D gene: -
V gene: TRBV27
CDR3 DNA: TGTGCCAGCGGGACACCGGGACGGGGTGAAAAACTGTTTTTT
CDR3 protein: CASGTPGRGEKLFF

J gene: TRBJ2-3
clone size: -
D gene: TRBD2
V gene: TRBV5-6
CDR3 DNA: TGTGCCAGCAGTTCAAAAAACCCGGGACTAGCGTTCATAGATACGCAGTATTTT
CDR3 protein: CASSSKNPGLAFIDTQYF

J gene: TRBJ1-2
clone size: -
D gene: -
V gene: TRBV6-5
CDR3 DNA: TGTGCCAGCAGTTACCCAGGAAACTATGGCTACACCTTC
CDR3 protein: CASSYPGNYGYTF

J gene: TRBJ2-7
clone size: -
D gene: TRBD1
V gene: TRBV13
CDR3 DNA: TGTGCCAGCAGCTTGGGACAGTTTTCCTACGAGCAGTACTTC
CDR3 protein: CASSLGQFSYEQYF

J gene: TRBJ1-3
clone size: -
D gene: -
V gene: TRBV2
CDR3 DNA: TGTGCCAGCAGTGATCTTGACAGGGGAAACACCATATATTTT
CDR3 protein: CASSDLDRGNTIYF

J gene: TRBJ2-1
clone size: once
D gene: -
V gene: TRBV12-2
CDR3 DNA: TGTGCAAGTCGCTTTTTGCGGAGGAATGAGCAGTTCTTC
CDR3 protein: CASRFLRRNEQFF

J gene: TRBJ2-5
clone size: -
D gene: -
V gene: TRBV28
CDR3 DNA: TGTGCCAGCAGTTTGCGACAGGCAGGCGGAGAGACCCAGTACTTC
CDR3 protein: CASSLRQAGGETQYF

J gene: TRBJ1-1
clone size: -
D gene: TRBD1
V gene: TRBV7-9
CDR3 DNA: TGTGCCAGCAGCTTAGGCAGGGGGCCACGTGTAAAGACTGAAGCTTTCTTT
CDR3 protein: CASSLGRGPRVKTEAFF

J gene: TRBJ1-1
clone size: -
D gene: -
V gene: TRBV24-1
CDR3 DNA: TGTGCCACCAGTGATTCGAGAGGGAGGGCTTTCTTT
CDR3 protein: CATSDSRGRAFF

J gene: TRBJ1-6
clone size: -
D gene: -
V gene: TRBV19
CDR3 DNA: TGTGCCAGTAGTATAGAAGAGGGGGATTCACCCCTCCACTTT
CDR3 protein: CASSIEEGDSPLHF

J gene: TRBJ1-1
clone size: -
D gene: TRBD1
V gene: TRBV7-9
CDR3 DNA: TGTGCCAGCAGCCTCCCGGGACAGGGGATGGGAGCTTTCTTT
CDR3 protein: CASSLPGQGMGAFF

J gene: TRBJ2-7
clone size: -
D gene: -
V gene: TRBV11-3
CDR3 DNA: TGTGCCAGCAGCCCGACTGGGTCCTACGAGCAGTACTTC
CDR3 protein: CASSPTGSYEQYF

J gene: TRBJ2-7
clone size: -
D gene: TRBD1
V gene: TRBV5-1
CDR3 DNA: TGCGCCAGCAGCTTGGGTGGGACAGGGACCTACGAGCAGTACTTC
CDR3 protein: CASSLGGTGTYEQYF

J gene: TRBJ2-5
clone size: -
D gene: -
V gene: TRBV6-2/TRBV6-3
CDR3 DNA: TGTGCCAGCAGTTACTCTTACGAGACCCAGTACTTC
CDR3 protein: CASSYSYETQYF

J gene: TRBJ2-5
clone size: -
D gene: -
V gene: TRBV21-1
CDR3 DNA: TGTGCCAGCAGGACCGATCTAGCGGGGGGGAAAGAGACCCAGTACTTC
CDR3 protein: CASRTDLAGGKETQYF

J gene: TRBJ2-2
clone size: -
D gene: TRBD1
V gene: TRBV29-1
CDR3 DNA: TGCAGCGCAGACCCCGGGACAGGGATCTCCGGGGAGCTGTTTTTT
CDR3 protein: CSADPGTGISGELFF

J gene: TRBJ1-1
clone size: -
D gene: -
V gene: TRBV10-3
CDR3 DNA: TGTGCCATCAGTCTAGGGTACTCCAACACTGAAGCTTTCTTT
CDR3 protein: CAISLGYSNTEAFF

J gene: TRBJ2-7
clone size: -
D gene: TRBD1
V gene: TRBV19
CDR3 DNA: TGTGCCAGTAGGAAAGGGACAGGAAAGTCCTACGAGCAGTACTTC
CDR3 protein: CASRKGTGKSYEQYF

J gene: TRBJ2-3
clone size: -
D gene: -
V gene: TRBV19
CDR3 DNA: TGTGCCAGTAGCCCCAGAGACACAGATACGCAGTATTTT
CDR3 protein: CASSPRDTDTQYF

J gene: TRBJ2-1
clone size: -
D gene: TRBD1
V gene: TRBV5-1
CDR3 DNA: TGCGCCAGCAGTCCACTCGGACAGGGGGCCAACAATGAGCAGTTCTTC
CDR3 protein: CASSPLGQGANNEQFF

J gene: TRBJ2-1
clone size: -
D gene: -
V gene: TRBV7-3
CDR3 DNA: TGTGCCAGCAGCTTAACTCTACGTCTGTATTACAATGAGCAGTTCTTC
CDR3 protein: CASSLTLRLYYNEQFF

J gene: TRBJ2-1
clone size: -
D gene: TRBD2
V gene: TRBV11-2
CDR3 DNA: TGTGCCAGCAGCTTAGAGGCGGGAGGGCGGTACAATGAGCAGTTCTTC
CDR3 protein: CASSLEAGGRYNEQFF

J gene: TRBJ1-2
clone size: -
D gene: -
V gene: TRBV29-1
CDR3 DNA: TGCAGCGGACCAGGGTGGGAGTTAGGGTACACCTTC
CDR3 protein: CSGPGWELGYTF

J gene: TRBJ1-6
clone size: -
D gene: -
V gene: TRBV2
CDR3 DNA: TGTGCCAGCAGGCCCAGCAGGTCCTCCTATAATTCACCCCTCCACTTT
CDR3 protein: CASRPSRSSYNSPLHF

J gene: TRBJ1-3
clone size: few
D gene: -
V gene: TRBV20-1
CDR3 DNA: TGCAGTGCTAGGAGGGGTAACACCATATATTTT
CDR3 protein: CSARRGNTIYF